The sequence of this TCR beta chain was determined in a study of cytomegalovirus exposure and HLA in healthy donors. Looking at the study overall: Inside one of the first data releases sat some 85 million unique TCRs taken from HLA-typed donors.

General observations from the study: Later analysis identified a missense DCLRE1C variant that was linked to TCR beta V- and J-gene trimming.

CDR1 and CDR2 (germline): SGHTA, FQGNSA. V dropped 10 bases and J dropped 7; count of bases not matched to a gene: 13. The CDR3 runs 15 residues. PCR involved 60 Vbeta and 13 Jbeta primers. The assay was immunoSEQ multiplex PCR, and TCRdb's table has in-frame clones only and misses some. The table has more than 80,000 clones, 78% seen once. This clone was seen a handful of times. As yet, its antigen is unknown. The genes are TRBV7-2 and TRBJ2-2; 9 bases align to TRBD2. The clonotype was recovered from a man younger than 35 in good health and CMV-seropositive. The sequencing sample was made of PBMCs. CDR3 bases: TGTGCCACCACCTATGCGGGAGGGCCGGGCGGGGAGCTGTTTTTT. Amino acid sequence: CATTYAGGPGGELFF.